This T cell receptor (beta chain) originates from a study of CD8+ T cells in alopecia areata. Study-level information: Treated patients were given oral tofacitinib, which was dosed at 5 to 10 mg twice daily.

This clone has more than one count but fewer than ten. The antigen is undetermined. The study's findings and limits: Relative to normal scalp, lesional scalp, especially alopecia totalis/universalis, showed higher clonality.

RNA, once extracted, was reverse transcribed into cDNA for use as the sequencing template. Assay: immunoSEQ multiplex PCR; the TCRdb copy retains only in-frame clones and omits some. The sample holds 10,000 to 15,000 clones, 68% seen once. The treatment denotes: oral pan-JAK inhibitor, 5-10 mg twice daily. Collection of lesional scalp punch biopsies and peripheral blood was performed in alopecia areata patients. The CDR3 has 13 amino acids. Germline V gives CDR1 SGHNT, CDR2 YYREEE (reference sequence). The ends were cut back, 0 bases at V and 8 bases at J, with 9 bases in the middle. This receptor was obtained from a human donor with alopecia areata. The chain combines TRBV5-4 with TRBJ2-4, with D perhaps being TRBD1 or TRBD2 (5 bases each). Sequenced material: skin, taken at week 4, from a patient treated with tofacitinib. CDR3: CASSLELGDIQYF. For the CDR3, the DNA is TGTGCCAGCAGCTTGGAACTAGGGGACATTCAGTACTTC.